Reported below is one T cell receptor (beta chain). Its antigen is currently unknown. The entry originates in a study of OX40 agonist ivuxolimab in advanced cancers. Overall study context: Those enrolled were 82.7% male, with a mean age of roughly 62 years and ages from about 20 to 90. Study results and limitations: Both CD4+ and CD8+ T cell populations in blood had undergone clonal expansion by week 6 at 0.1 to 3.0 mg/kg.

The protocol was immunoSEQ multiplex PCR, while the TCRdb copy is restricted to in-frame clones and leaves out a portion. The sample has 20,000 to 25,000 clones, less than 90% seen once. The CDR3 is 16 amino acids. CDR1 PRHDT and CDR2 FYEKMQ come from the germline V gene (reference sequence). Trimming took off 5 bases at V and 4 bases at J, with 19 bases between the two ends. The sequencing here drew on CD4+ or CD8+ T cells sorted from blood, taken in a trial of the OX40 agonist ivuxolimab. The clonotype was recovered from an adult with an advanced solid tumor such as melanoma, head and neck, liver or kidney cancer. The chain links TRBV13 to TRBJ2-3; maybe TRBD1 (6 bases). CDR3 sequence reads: CASSQRGHLRADTQYF. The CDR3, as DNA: TGTGCCAGCAGCCAACGGGGACATCTTCGGGCAGATACGCAGTATTTT.